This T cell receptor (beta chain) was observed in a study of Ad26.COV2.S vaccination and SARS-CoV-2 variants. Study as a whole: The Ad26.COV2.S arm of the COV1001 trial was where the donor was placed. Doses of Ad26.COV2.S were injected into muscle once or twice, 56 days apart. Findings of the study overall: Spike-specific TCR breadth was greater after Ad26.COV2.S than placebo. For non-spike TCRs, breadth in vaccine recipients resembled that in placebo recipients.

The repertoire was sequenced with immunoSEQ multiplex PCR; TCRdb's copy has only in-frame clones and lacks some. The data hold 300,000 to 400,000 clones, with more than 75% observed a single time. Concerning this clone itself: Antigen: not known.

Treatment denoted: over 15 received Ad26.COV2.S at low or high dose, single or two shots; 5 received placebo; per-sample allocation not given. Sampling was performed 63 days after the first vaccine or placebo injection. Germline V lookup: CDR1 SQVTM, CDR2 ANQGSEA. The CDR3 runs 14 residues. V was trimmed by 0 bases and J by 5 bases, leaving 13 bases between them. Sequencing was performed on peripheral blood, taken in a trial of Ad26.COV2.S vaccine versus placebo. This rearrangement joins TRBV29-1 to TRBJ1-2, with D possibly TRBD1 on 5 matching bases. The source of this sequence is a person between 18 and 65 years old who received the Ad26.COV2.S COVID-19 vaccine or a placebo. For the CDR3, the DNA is TGCAGCGTTGAAGATCTCCAGGGAAGGTATGGCTACACCTTC. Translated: CSVEDLQGRYGYTF.